These 24 T cell receptor beta chains were sequenced from one sample in a study of cytomegalovirus exposure and HLA in healthy donors (dated 2017 in TCRdb). The protocol used for the library was the immunoSEQ multiplex PCR assay. The multiplex PCR relied on a mix of 60 forward primers for TCR Vbeta segments and 13 reverse primers for TCR Jbeta segments. This immuneACCESS table, as held by TCRdb, lists in-frame sequences with V and J called but not all clones. Of the missing ones, under half trace to an unresolved V gene in checked studies; the others have no known cause. The table for this sample lists some 170,000 clones; around 83% of them were counted only once. The ten largest clonotypes hold 0.96% of the sample. Sequencing used PBMCs. These receptor sequences come from a girl aged 2 to 10 in good health and CMV-seropositive.

The rearrangement links TRBV28 to TRBJ2-5, with 9 bases fitting TRBD1. J gave up 5 bases and V 5 bases, and 9 bases lay outside the gene matches. This CDR3 region has 15 residues. Germline V gene sequence: CDR1 MDHEN, CDR2 SYDVKM. The CDR3 DNA reads as TGTGCCAGCAGTCCCCCGGGACAGGGTTGGGAGACCCAGTACTTC. Protein sequence: CASSPPGQGWETQYF.

This chain uses TRBV7-8 with TRBJ2-2; the match to TRBD2 covers 12 bases. Per germline, CDR1 SGHVS and CDR2 FQNEAQ. The J segment lost 3 bases and the V segment lost 3 bases, leaving 5 bases of the junction unmatched. This CDR3 spans 17 amino acids. CDR3 nucleotides: TGTGCCAGCAGCTTCCGACTAGCGGGAGTGGACACCGGGGAGCTGTTTTTT. This sequence encodes CASSFRLAGVDTGELFF.

CDR3 amino acids: CAWSAGEGYGYTF. In nucleotides, the CDR3 is TGTGCCTGGAGTGCAGGGGAGGGCTATGGCTACACCTTC. The rearrangement links TRBV30 to TRBJ1-2; D possibly corresponds to TRBD1 (6 bases). There are 13 residues in the CDR3. Trimming left V 1 base short and J 4 bases short, with 10 bases between. Per the germline V gene, CDR1 is GTSNPN and CDR2 is SVGIG (reference sequence).

The rearrangement uses TRBV19 and TRBJ1-1; 7 bases agree with TRBD1. After removal of 5 bases from V and 0 bases from J, the junction contained 9 bases not matched to a gene. This CDR3 has 16 residues. CDR1 is LNHDA, CDR2 SQIVND, per germline (reference sequence). In DNA, the CDR3 is TGTGCCAGTAGTCCCCTCGAGCAGGGGGTGAACACTGAAGCTTTCTTT. It encodes CASSPLEQGVNTEAFF. Combining the CDR3 with reference TRBV19 and TRBJ1-1 gives the whole variable domain DGGITQSPKYLFRKEGQNVTLSCEQNLNHDAMYWYRQDPGQGLRLIYYSQIVNDFQKGDIAEGYSVSREKKESFPLTVTSAQKNPTAFYLCASSPLEQGVNTEAFFGQGTRLTVV.

The chain links TRBV4-1 to TRBJ1-5, with no clear D. Trimming removed 4 bases at V and 4 bases at J, with 20 bases between. The germline CDR1 and CDR2 sequences are MGHRA and YSYEKL. There are 17 residues in the CDR3. CDR3 coding DNA: TGCGCCAGCAGCCGGCTACTCTCGACCATAGCAAATCAGCCCCAGCATTTT. Its protein is CASSRLLSTIANQPQHF.

The gene calls are TRBV5-5 and TRBJ2-7; TRBD1 matches at 9 bases. The CDR3 is 15 residues long. V lost 5 bases, J lost 1 base, and 7 bases stayed unmatched. Germline loops: CDR1 SGHKS, CDR2 YYEKEE (reference sequence). DNA for the CDR3: TGTGCCAGCAGTCCCGGGACAGGGCTATCCTACGAGCAGTACTTC. Translating it yields CASSPGTGLSYEQYF.

The V call is TRBV19, the J call TRBJ2-7, with 10 bases aligning to TRBD1. With V trimmed by 5 bases and J by 5 bases, 3 bases remained unmatched. Germline lookup yields CDR1 LNHDA and CDR2 SQIVND (reference sequence). This CDR3 is built from 13 residues. The CDR3 nucleotides are TGTGCCAGTAGTGACGGACAGGGGGACGAGCAGTACTTC. As protein: CASSDGQGDEQYF.

The chain employs TRBV29-1 and TRBJ1-1; perhaps TRBD1 as D (6 bases). The CDR3 has 13 residues. Trimming removed 5 bases at V and 1 base at J, with 11 bases between. From germline, CDR1 is SQVTM and CDR2 ANQGSEA. In DNA form, the CDR3 reads TGCAGCGTTCCGACAGGAACGAACACTGAAGCTTTCTTT. It encodes CSVPTGTNTEAFF. The entire variable domain, with the rest obtained from reference TRBV29-1 and TRBJ1-1, is as follows: SAVISQKPSRDICQRGTSLTIQCQVDSQVTMMFWYRQQPGQSLTLIATANQGSEATYESGFVIDKFPISRPNLTFSTLTVSNMSPEDSSIYLCSVPTGTNTEAFFGQGTRLTVV.

The chain uses TRBV29-1 and TRBJ1-4; 10 bases line up with TRBD1. Trimming removed 6 bases from V and 8 bases from J; junction bases left unmatched: 6. CDR3 length equals 13 residues. Germline V lookup: CDR1 SQVTM, CDR2 ANQGSEA. The CDR3 sequence is CSVRTGGDEKLFF. The CDR3 DNA reads as TGCAGCGTCAGGACAGGGGGAGACGAAAAACTGTTTTTT.

J is TRBJ1-5 and V is TRBV19, with a tentative D call TRBD1 (5 bases). Between the trimmed V and J ends, which lost 5 bases and 4 bases, there was a span of 12 bases. The germline gives CDR1 LNHDA, CDR2 SQIVND (reference sequence). CDR3 length: 14 amino acids. DNA of the CDR3: TGTGCCAGTAGTGTCACTGACAGAAATCAGCCCCAGCATTTT. Translating it yields CASSVTDRNQPQHF.

This clone was counted only a few times. V usage is TRBV5-1 and J usage is TRBJ1-1; D call uncertain. V shed 6 bases and J shed 7 bases, with 10 bases lying between them. Germline CDR1 SGHRS, CDR2 YFSETQ. The CDR3 runs to 11 residues. CDR3 protein: CASTAGVEAFF. In DNA, the CDR3 is TGCGCCAGCACCGCCGGGGTTGAAGCTTTCTTT.

CDR3 bases: TGTGCCAGCAGGAGACAGGGGGACTATGGCTACACCTTC. This sequence encodes CASRRQGDYGYTF. The chain employs TRBV28 and TRBJ1-2; 9 nucleotides align to TRBD1. The ends lost 6 bases at V and 3 bases at J; junction bases unmatched: 2. The CDR3 covers 13 residues. The germline CDR1 and CDR2 sequences are MDHEN and SYDVKM.

In DNA, the CDR3 is TGTGCCAGCAGCCCACCGTTTAGCGGGAGCTCCTACAATGAGCAGTTCTTC. Translated: CASSPPFSGSSYNEQFF. The V and J genes are TRBV9 and TRBJ2-1, with 9 bases matching TRBD2. The CDR3 contains 17 residues. Germline V gene data show CDR1 as SGDLS and CDR2 as YYNGEE. Trimming took 4 bases from V and 0 from J; bases not matched to a gene: 8.

The chain joins TRBV7-9 to TRBJ2-7; weak D call: TRBD2 (6 bases). With 5 bases removed from V and 6 bases from J, the gap between germline ends came to 11 bases. CDR1 and CDR2 (germline): SEHNR, FQNEAQ (reference sequence). CDR3 length: 12 residues. This CDR3 reads CASSITSTEQYF. CDR3 in DNA: TGTGCCAGCAGCATTACTAGCACCGAGCAGTACTTC.

The rearrangement uses TRBV7-3 and TRBJ2-1, with 9 bases that match TRBD2. Trimming at V came to 2 bases and at J to 6 bases, leaving 5 bases not matched to a gene. The CDR3 has 15 residues. The germline V gene has CDR1 SGHTA and CDR2 FQGTGA. CDR3 protein: CASSLWREGSNEQFF. The DNA for the CDR3 is TGTGCCAGCAGCTTATGGCGGGAGGGGAGCAATGAGCAGTTCTTC.

The chain carries TRBV27 and TRBJ2-4; maybe TRBD2 (7 bases). The CDR3 totals 13 residues. CDR1 is MNHEY and CDR2 is SMNVEV in the germline V gene (reference sequence). V shed 3 bases and J shed 8 bases, with 11 bases lying between them. The CDR3 loop is CASSFEGGDIQYF. CDR3 nucleotides: TGTGCCAGCAGTTTTGAAGGGGGGGACATTCAGTACTTC.

This chain uses TRBV30 with TRBJ2-5, with TRBD1 as a possible D gene (8 bases). V lost 3 bases and J 2 bases, leaving 16 bases between the germline ends. CDR1 is GTSNPN and CDR2 is SVGIG in the germline V gene (reference sequence). This CDR3 is built from 15 residues. The chain's CDR3 is CAWSLTGGGQETQYF. The CDR3 bases are TGTGCCTGGAGCCTAACAGGGGGGGGGCAAGAGACCCAGTACTTC.

The rearrangement uses TRBV28 and TRBJ2-7; 11 nucleotides align to TRBD1. J lost 3 bases, V lost 5 bases, and 9 bases had no gene match. The CDR3 contains 16 residues. In germline, CDR1 is MDHEN, CDR2 SYDVKM. CDR3 in DNA: TGTGCCAGCAGTGCGGACAGGGGGCTCTTCTTCTACGAGCAGTACTTC. Translated, it gives CASSADRGLFFYEQYF.

The chain couples TRBV4-1 to TRBJ1-2; D uncertain. Trimming shortened V by 1 base and J by 7 bases, and 10 bases separated the two germline ends. Germline V lookup: CDR1 MGHRA, CDR2 YSYEKL. The CDR3 length is 13 residues. DNA for the CDR3: TGCGCCAGCAGCCAAGTCGGCCGGGGTGGCTACACCTTC. Its protein product is CASSQVGRGGYTF.

V gene TRBV6-4 combines with J gene TRBJ2-5, with 10 nucleotides matching TRBD2. The CDR3 is 15 amino acids. The J segment lost 4 bases and the V segment lost 5 bases, leaving 7 bases of the junction unmatched. Per germline, CDR1 MRHNA and CDR2 SNTAGT. CDR3 in amino acids: CASSPTAGGLETQYF. The CDR3 region has the DNA TGTGCCAGCAGTCCGACAGCGGGAGGGCTAGAGACCCAGTACTTC.

The chain carries TRBV6-6 and TRBJ2-7; a weak D match, TRBD2 (5 bases). Germline loops: CDR1 MNHNY, CDR2 SVGAGI (reference sequence). The CDR3 contains 15 residues. Trimming removed 6 bases from V and 2 bases from J, with 17 bases in between. CDR3 sequence reads: CASSSRGLVTYEQYF. For the CDR3, the DNA is TGTGCCAGCAGCTCCCGCGGGCTAGTTACCTACGAGCAGTACTTC.

The chain links TRBV5-1 to TRBJ2-2; weak D call: TRBD2 (5 bases). The V gene's germline CDR1 is SGHRS and CDR2 YFSETQ. V shed 5 bases and J shed 1 base, with 9 bases lying between them. The CDR3 runs 14 residues. In nucleotides, the CDR3 is TGCGCCAGCAGGGGAGCCGAGAACACCGGGGAGCTGTTTTTT. This codes for CASRGAENTGELFF. Complete variable domain (other parts from reference TRBV5-1 and TRBJ2-2): KAGVTQTPRYLIKTRGQQVTLSCSPISGHRSVSWYQQTPGQGLQFLFEYFSETQRNKGNFPGRFSGRQFSNSRSEMNVSTLELGDSALYLCASRGAENTGELFFGEGSRLTVL.

V gene TRBV7-9 combines with J gene TRBJ2-7; maybe TRBD2 (6 bases). V lost 5 bases, J lost 5 bases, and 10 bases lay in between. Germline V gives CDR1 SEHNR, CDR2 FQNEAQ (reference sequence). This CDR3 spans 12 amino acids. CDR3 in amino acids: CASSPGLDEQYF. As DNA, the CDR3 is TGTGCCAGCAGCCCGGGACTCGACGAGCAGTACTTC. Full variable domain (outside the CDR3, taken from reference TRBV7-9 and TRBJ2-7): DTGVSQNPRHKITKRGQNVTFRCDPISEHNRLYWYRQTLGQGPEFLTYFQNEAQLEKSRLLSDRFSAERPKGSFSTLEIQRTEQGDSAMYLCASSPGLDEQYFGPGTRLTVT.

The chain couples TRBV7-2 to TRBJ2-3; D may be TRBD2 (6 bases). The CDR3 length is 14 residues. Germline V gene sequence: CDR1 SGHTA, CDR2 FQGNSA. Trimming stripped 1 base from V and 5 bases from J, with 10 bases between. CDR3 in DNA: TGTGCCAGCAGCTTAGATTCGCGGGGAGATACGCAGTATTTT. It codes for CASSLDSRGDTQYF. Complete variable domain (other parts from reference TRBV7-2 and TRBJ2-3): GAGVSQSPSNKVTEKGKDVELRCDPISGHTALYWYRQSLGQGLEFLIYFQGNSAPDKSGLPSDRFSAERTGGSVSTLTIQRTQQEDSAVYLCASSLDSRGDTQYFGPGTRLTVL.